This paragraph covers one TCR beta chain sequence. The method was immunoSEQ multiplex PCR; TCRdb's version includes in-frame clones alone and lacks a portion of them. The table has roughly 21,000 clones, roughly 84% seen once. This sample stems from a study of control samples from healthy donors and cancer patients. The V end lost 4 bases, the J end lost 2 bases, and 14 bases lay between the germline ends. CDR1 MNHEY and CDR2 SVGAGI come from the germline V gene. CDR3 length: 15 residues. The source of this sequence is a man between 60 and 75 years old with colorectal cancer. The source material was PBMCs. The chain joins TRBV6-5 to TRBJ1-2; D remains ambiguous. The CDR3 sequence is CASSSPGSTNYGYTF. As DNA, the CDR3 is TGTGCCAGCAGTTCCCCCGGGTCGACCAACTATGGCTACACCTTC.